The 9 T cell receptor beta chains below come from one sample, sequenced in a study of neurological immune-mediated disorders. TCRdb used MiXCR to reprocess the 5' RACE reads, holding one entry per CDR3 protein. The repertoire includes more than 35,000 distinct CDR3 sequences, about 6.3% of them detected once, and 0.57% sits in the top ten. Sequencing was performed on CD4+ T cells from blood. These receptor sequences come from a woman between 40 and 50 years old in good health.

This clonotype has at least ten counts. This rearrangement joins TRBV7-2 to TRBJ2-7; TRBD2 might be the D (5 bases). CDR3 size: 14 residues. The V and J ends lost 4 bases and 5 bases respectively, with 15 bases between them. Germline V gives CDR1 SGHTA, CDR2 FQGNSA. The CDR3 nucleotides read TGTGCCAGCAGCTCACCGACTATGTCCCACGAGCAGTACTTC. It specifies CASSSPTMSHEQYF.

This clonotype showed up many times. For the CDR3, the DNA is TGCGCCAGCAGCTCCGGGACTAGCACCTACAATGAGCAGTTCTTC. Translation: CASSSGTSTYNEQFF. The V gene is TRBV5-1, the J gene TRBJ2-1; 9 bases map to TRBD2. The CDR3 length is 15 residues. V trimming: 3 bases; J trimming: 2 bases; junction bases outside the gene matches: 3. CDR1 is SGHRS and CDR2 is YFSETQ in the germline V gene.

This clonotype was picked up many times. The rearrangement links TRBV5-1 to TRBJ2-3; D remains ambiguous. The CDR3 is 15 amino acids. Looked up from germline, CDR1 is SGHRS and CDR2 is YFSETQ. V shed 0 bases and J shed 0 bases, with 8 bases lying between them. Here the CDR3 reads CASSLALPSTDTQYF. The CDR3 DNA reads as TGCGCCAGCAGCTTGGCCCTCCCGAGCACAGATACGCAGTATTTT.

This chain connects TRBV7-2 to TRBJ1-1, with D maybe TRBD1 (5 bases). Germline lookup yields CDR1 SGHTA and CDR2 FQGNSA. V lost 3 bases and J lost 0, with 11 bases in between. This CDR3 is built from 15 residues. The CDR3 region is CASSLMGVVNTEAFF. Written as DNA, the CDR3 is TGTGCCAGCAGCTTGATGGGGGTCGTGAACACTGAAGCTTTCTTT.

This clonotype was observed at least ten times. The chain uses TRBV6-2 or TRBV6-3 and TRBJ2-3; possible D gene TRBD2, 6 bases. The CDR3 has 15 residues. Germline V gene lookup returns CDR1 MNHEY and CDR2 SVGEGT. V was shortened by 2 bases and J by 1 base, with 10 bases between the two germline ends. Here the CDR3 reads CASSYPPSGTDTQYF. CDR3 coding DNA: TGTGCCAGCAGTTACCCCCCTAGCGGCACAGATACGCAGTATTTT.

This clonotype came up many times. The V gene is TRBV3-1, the J gene TRBJ2-5; D remains ambiguous. V gave up 4 bases and J gave up 4 bases, with 13 bases separating them. The CDR3 has 14 residues. Germline V gives CDR1 LGHDT, CDR2 YNNKEL (reference sequence). The CDR3 is CASSPKWTAETQYF. The CDR3 DNA reads as TGTGCCAGCAGCCCAAAATGGACGGCAGAGACCCAGTACTTC.

This clonotype has at least ten counts. This chain links TRBV20-1 with TRBJ2-1; D might be TRBD2 (6 bases). From germline, CDR1 is DFQATT and CDR2 SNEGSKA (reference sequence). Trimming cost V 0 bases and J 4 bases, with 16 bases left between them. CDR3 size: 16 residues. CDR3 DNA: TGCAGTGCTAGAGATCCCCGACTAGGGACGTACAATGAGCAGTTCTTC. It specifies CSARDPRLGTYNEQFF.

This clonotype was picked up many times. This chain connects TRBV6-5 to TRBJ2-7; 8 nucleotides line up with TRBD1. The CDR3 length is 14 residues. The germline gives CDR1 MNHEY, CDR2 SVGAGI. The V gene end was trimmed by 5 bases and the J gene end by 6 bases; junction bases not matched to a gene: 9. The CDR3 protein is CASSKRTGPSEQYF. DNA for the CDR3: TGTGCCAGCAGTAAACGGACAGGGCCCTCCGAGCAGTACTTC.

This clonotype came up many times. This chain joins TRBV7-2 and TRBJ1-2, with D possibly TRBD1 on 5 matching bases. From germline, CDR1 is SGHTA and CDR2 FQGNSA. CDR3 length: 15 amino acids. With 5 bases removed from V and 4 bases from J, the gap between germline ends came to 17 bases. CDR3 region: CASSPLDSGPYGYTF. The CDR3 nucleotides read TGTGCCAGCAGCCCGTTAGACAGCGGGCCCTATGGCTACACCTTC.